Listed here is a single T cell receptor beta chain. Its matching antigen is unknown. As to treatment: around 19 received Ad26.COV2.S at low or high dose, single or two shots; several received placebo; per-sample allocation not given. Following the first vaccine or placebo injection, samples were taken on day 63. Produced via immunoSEQ multiplex PCR; TCRdb's table is partial and in-frame only. The data show roughly 500,000 clones, around nine tenths seen once. The CDR3 sequence is 15 residues long. V lost 4 bases, J lost 0 bases, and 10 bases lay in between. Germline V gene sequence: CDR1 SGHAT, CDR2 FQDESV (reference sequence). These data belong to a study of Ad26.COV2.S vaccination and SARS-CoV-2 variants. Study-level results: Vaccinated individuals (as opposed to placebo recipients) had higher spike-specific TCR breadth.

This TCR derives from a person between 18 and 59 years old who received the Ad26.COV2.S COVID-19 vaccine or a placebo. The chain has TRBV11-1 and TRBJ2-1; D remains unclear. The sequences come from peripheral blood, collected in a trial of Ad26.COV2.S vaccine versus placebo. This CDR3 reads CASSYAESSYNEQFF. CDR3 nucleotides: TGTGCCAGCAGCTACGCGGAAAGCTCCTACAATGAGCAGTTCTTC.